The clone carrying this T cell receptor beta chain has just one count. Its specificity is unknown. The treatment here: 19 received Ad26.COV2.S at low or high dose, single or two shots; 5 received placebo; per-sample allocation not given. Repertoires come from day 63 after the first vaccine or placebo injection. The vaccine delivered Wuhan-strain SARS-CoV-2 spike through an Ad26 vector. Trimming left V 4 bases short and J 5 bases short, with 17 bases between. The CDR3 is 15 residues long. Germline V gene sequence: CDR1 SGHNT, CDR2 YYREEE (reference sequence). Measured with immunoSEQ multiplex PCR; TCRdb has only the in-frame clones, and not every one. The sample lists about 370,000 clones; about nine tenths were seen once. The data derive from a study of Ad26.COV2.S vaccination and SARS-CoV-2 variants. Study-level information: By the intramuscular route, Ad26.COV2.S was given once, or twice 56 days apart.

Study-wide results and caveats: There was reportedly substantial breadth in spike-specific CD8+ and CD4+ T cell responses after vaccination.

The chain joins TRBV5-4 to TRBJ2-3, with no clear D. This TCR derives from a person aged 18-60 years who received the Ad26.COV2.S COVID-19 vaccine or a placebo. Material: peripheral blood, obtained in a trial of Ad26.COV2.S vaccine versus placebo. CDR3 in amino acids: CASSPPRRSGDTQYF. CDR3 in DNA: TGTGCCAGCAGCCCACCTCGGAGATCGGGAGATACGCAGTATTTT.